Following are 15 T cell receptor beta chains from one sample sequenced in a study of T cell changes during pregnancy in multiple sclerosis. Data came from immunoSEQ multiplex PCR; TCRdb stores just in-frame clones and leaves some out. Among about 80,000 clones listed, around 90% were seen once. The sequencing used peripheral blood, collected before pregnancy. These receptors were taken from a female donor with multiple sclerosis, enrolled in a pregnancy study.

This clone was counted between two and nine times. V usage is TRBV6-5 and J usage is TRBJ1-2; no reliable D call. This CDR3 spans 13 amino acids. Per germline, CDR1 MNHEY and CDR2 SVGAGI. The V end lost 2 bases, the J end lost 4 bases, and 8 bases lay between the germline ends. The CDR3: CASSYEGGYGYTF. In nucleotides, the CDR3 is TGTGCCAGCAGTTACGAGGGAGGCTATGGCTACACCTTC.

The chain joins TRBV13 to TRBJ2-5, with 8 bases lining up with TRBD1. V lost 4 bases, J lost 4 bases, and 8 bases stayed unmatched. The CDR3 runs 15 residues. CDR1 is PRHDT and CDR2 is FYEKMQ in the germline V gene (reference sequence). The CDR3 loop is CASSSRQGPGETQYF. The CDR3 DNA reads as TGTGCCAGCAGCTCACGACAGGGGCCCGGAGAGACCCAGTACTTC.

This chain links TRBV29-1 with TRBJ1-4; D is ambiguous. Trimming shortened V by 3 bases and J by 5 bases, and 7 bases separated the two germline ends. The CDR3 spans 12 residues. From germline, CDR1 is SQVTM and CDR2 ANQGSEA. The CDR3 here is CSVEVANEKLFF. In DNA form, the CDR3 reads TGCAGCGTTGAGGTGGCCAATGAAAAACTGTTTTTT.

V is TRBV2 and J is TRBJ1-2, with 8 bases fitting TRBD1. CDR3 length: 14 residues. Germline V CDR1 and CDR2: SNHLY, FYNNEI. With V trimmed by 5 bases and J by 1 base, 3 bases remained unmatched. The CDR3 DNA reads TGTGCCAGCAGTAGAGGACAGGGTAACTATGGCTACACCTTC. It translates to CASSRGQGNYGYTF. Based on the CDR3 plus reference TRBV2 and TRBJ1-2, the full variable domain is EPEVTQTPSHQVTQMGQEVILRCVPISNHLYFYWYRQILGQKVEFLVSFYNNEISEKSEIFDDQFSVERPDGSNFTLKIRSTKLEDSAMYFCASSRGQGNYGYTFGSGTRLTVV.

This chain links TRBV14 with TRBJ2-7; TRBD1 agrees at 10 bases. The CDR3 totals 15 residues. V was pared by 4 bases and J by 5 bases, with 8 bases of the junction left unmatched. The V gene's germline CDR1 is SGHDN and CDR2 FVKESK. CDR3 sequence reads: CASSPRQGAYHEQYF. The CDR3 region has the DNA TGTGCCAGCAGCCCGCGACAGGGGGCGTACCACGAGCAGTACTTC.

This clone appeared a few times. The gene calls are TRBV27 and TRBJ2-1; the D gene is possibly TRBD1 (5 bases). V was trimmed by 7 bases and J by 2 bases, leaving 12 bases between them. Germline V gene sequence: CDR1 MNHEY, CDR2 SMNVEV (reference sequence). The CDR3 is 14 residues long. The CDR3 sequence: CASICRGTYNEQFF. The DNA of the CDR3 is TGTGCCAGCATATGTAGGGGAACCTACAATGAGCAGTTCTTC.

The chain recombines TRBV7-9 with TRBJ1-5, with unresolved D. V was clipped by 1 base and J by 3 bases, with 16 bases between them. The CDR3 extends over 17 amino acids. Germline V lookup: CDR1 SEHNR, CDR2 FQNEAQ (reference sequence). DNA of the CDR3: TGTGCCAGCAGCTTAGTGGCGGATGACTACGCCAATCAGCCCCAGCATTTT. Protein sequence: CASSLVADDYANQPQHF.

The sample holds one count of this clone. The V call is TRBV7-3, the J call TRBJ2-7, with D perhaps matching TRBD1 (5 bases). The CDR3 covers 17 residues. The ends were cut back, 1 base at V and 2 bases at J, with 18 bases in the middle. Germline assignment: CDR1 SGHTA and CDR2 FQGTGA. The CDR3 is CASSLMAGNPSPYEQYF. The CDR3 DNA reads TGTGCCAGCAGCTTAATGGCAGGGAACCCCTCTCCCTACGAGCAGTACTTC.

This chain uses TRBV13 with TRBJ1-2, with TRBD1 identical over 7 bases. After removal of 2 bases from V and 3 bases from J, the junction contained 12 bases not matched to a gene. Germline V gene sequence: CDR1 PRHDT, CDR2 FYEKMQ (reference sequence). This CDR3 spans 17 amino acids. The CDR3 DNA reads TGTGCCAGCAGCTTATCTACCAGGGGGATGGGTGACTATGGCTACACCTTC. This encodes CASSLSTRGMGDYGYTF. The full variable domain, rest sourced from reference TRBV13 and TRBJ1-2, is AAGVIQSPRHLIKEKRETATLKCYPIPRHDTVYWYQQGPGQDPQFLISFYEKMQSDKGSIPDRFSAQQFSDYHSELNMSSLELGDSALYFCASSLSTRGMGDYGYTFGSGTRLTVV.

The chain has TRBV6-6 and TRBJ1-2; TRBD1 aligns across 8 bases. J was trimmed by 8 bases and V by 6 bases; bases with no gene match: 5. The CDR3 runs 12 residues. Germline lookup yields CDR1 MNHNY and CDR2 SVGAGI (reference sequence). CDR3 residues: CASSQGAQGYTF. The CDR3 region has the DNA TGTGCCAGCAGCCAGGGGGCGCAGGGCTACACCTTC.

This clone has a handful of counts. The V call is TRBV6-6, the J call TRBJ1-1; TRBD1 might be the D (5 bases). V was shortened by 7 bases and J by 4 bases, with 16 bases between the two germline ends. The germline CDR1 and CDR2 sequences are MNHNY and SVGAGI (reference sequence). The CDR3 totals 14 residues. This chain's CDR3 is CASIYGRGGTEAFF. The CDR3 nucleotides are TGTGCCAGCATCTACGGGAGGGGAGGCACTGAAGCTTTCTTT.

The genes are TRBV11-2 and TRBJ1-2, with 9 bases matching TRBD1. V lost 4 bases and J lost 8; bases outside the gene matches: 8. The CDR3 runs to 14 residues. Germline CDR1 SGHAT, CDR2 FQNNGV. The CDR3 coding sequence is TGTGCCAGCAGCTGGGGGGGACAGGGTGGCGGCTACACCTTC. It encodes CASSWGGQGGGYTF.

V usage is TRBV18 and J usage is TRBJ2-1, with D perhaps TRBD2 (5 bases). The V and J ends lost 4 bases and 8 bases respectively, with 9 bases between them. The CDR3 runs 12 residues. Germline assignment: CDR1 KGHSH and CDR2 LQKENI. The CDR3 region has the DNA TGTGCCAGCTCACTGGCGCGGGATGAGCAGTTCTTC. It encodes CASSLARDEQFF.

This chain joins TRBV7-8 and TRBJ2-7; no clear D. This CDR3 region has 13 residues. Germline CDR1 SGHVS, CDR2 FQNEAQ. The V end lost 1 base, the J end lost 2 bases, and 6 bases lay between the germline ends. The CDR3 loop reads CASSLGRTYEQYF. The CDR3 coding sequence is TGTGCCAGCAGCTTAGGCAGAACCTACGAGCAGTACTTC.

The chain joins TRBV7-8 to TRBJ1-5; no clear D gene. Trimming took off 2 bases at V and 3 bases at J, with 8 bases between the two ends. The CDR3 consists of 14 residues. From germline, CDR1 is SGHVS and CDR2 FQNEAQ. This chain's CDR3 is CASSLSTNNQPQHF. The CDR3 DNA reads TGTGCCAGCAGCTTATCAACAAACAATCAGCCCCAGCATTTT.